This T cell receptor beta chain was captured by sequencing in a study of T cell changes during pregnancy in multiple sclerosis. This table comes from immunoSEQ multiplex PCR, and its TCRdb copy is limited to in-frame clones, with some not included. Of about 83,000 clones in the sample, 91% were seen once. The specimen comprised PBMCs, sampled in the first trimester of pregnancy. This receptor was obtained from a female donor in good health, serving as a control in a pregnancy study. Some clones in this sample may be carry-over from other donors' samples.

CDR3: CASSPYRGSQETQYF. CDR3 sequence (DNA): TGTGCCAGCAGCCCTTACAGGGGTAGTCAAGAGACCCAGTACTTC. The chain recombines TRBV7-8 with TRBJ2-5; 7 nucleotides match TRBD1. CDR1 SGHVS and CDR2 FQNEAQ come from the germline V gene. The CDR3 is 15 residues long. J gave up 2 bases and V 5 bases, and 8 bases lay outside the gene matches.